The rows below give T cell receptor beta chains drawn from one sample of a study of blood T cell repertoires in COVID-19. Here immunoSEQ multiplex PCR was the method, and the copy in TCRdb shows in-frame clones only, minus some. The repertoire has fewer than 350,000 clones, approximately 81% of them found once; the top ten carry just under 3%. Material: peripheral blood. The receptors were gathered from a woman aged 60-75 years with active or convalescent COVID-19. CDR3s include the opening cysteine and the closing phenylalanine or tryptophan. D genes are given only for firm matches. Clone size is stated in some rows and not others, as once, few, many or a class when expanded.

d_gene	j_gene	v_gene	abundance	CDR3nt	CDR3aa
TRBD1	TRBJ1-2	TRBV29-1	-	TGCAGCGTTGAAGATAGCGGGCCAGGGGGCGGCTACACCTTC	CSVEDSGPGGGYTF
TRBD2	TRBJ2-2	TRBV12-5	-	TGTGCTAGTGGGATCCGCGCTAGCGGGGGCCCCAACACCGGGGAGCTGTTTTTT	CASGIRASGGPNTGELFF
-	TRBJ2-1	TRBV6-5	-	TGTGCCAGCAGACCGGGCTCCTACAATGAGCAGTTCTTC	CASRPGSYNEQFF
TRBD2	TRBJ2-3	TRBV12-5	-	TGTGCTAGTGGTTTCAAAATTAGCGGGGGGGCCTCGAGTGCAGCAGATACGCAGTATTTT	CASGFKISGGASSAADTQYF
-	TRBJ1-1	TRBV29-1	-	TGCAGCGTCGGGAACACTGAAGCTTTCTTT	CSVGNTEAFF
TRBD1	TRBJ2-7	TRBV11-2	-	TGTGCCAGCAGCGAAGACCGGGACAGTCGGGTCCACGAGCAGTACTTC	CASSEDRDSRVHEQYF
-	TRBJ1-4	TRBV7-2	-	TGTGCCAGCAGCCCAGGAGGGGCAAATGAAAAACTGTTTTTT	CASSPGGANEKLFF
TRBD1	TRBJ1-1	TRBV3-1/TRBV3-2	-	TGTGCCAGCAGCCAAGGGACAGGGTTGAACACTGAAGCTTTCTTT	CASSQGTGLNTEAFF
TRBD1	TRBJ2-7	TRBV30	-	TGTGCCTGGATTGACGACAGGGTCGGGGACGAGCAGTACTTC	CAWIDDRVGDEQYF
TRBD2	TRBJ2-7	TRBV7-8	-	TGTGCCAGCAGCCCCCGGCTAGCGGATTGGAGCGAGCAGTACTTC	CASSPRLADWSEQYF
TRBD1	TRBJ2-7	TRBV19	-	TGTGCCAGTAGTATCCAGGGGGCCTCCTACGAGCAGTACTTC	CASSIQGASYEQYF
TRBD2	TRBJ2-5	TRBV19	few	TGTGCCAGTAGCCCTGGGCTAGCGGGGCAAGAGACCCAGTACTTC	CASSPGLAGQETQYF
TRBD1	TRBJ1-2	TRBV18	-	TGTGCCAGCTCTCCAGCCGGGACAGGGGGTAACGGCTACACCTTC	CASSPAGTGGNGYTF
TRBD2	TRBJ2-5	TRBV10-3	-	TGTGCCATCAGTGAGAGACTAGCGGGGGAGAGATTTGGAGAGACCCAGTACTTC	CAISERLAGERFGETQYF
-	TRBJ2-3	TRBV6-1	once	TGTGCCAGCAGTGAAGCGCCGGGACAAGGAACGCAGTATTTT	CASSEAPGQGTQYF
-	TRBJ1-2	TRBV6-1	once	TGTGCCAGCAGTGAGAGGGCAGGGGTTGGCTACACCTTC	CASSERAGVGYTF
-	TRBJ1-1	TRBV6-4	-	TGTGCCAGCAGTGACGGACCGGAGGGCACTGAAGCTTTCTTT	CASSDGPEGTEAFF
-	TRBJ1-1	TRBV18	-	TGTGCCAGCTCACCATCAGGGGAAGTTAACACTGAAGCTTTCTTT	CASSPSGEVNTEAFF
-	TRBJ1-5	TRBV23-1	-	TGCGCCAGCAGTCAAATGTGTGAGAGATATAGCAATCAGCCCCAGCATTTT	CASSQMCERYSNQPQHF
-	TRBJ1-5	TRBV7-6	-	TGTGCCAGCAGCTTAGATAAAAGGAGGGGCTGGGGCAATCAGCCCCAGCATTTT	CASSLDKRRGWGNQPQHF
-	TRBJ1-2	TRBV5-6	-	TGTGCCAGCAGCTTGTTGGCAGGGGAGGGTGGCTACACCTTC	CASSLLAGEGGYTF
-	TRBJ2-3	TRBV15	-	TGTGCCACCAGCAGAGTAACAGGGCCCACAGATACGCAGTATTTT	CATSRVTGPTDTQYF
-	TRBJ2-7	TRBV11-3	-	TGTGCCAGCAGCTTAGAAAGTGGGCTGACGTACGAGCAGTACTTC	CASSLESGLTYEQYF
-	TRBJ1-5	TRBV6-5	-	TGTGCCAGCAGTTCCAGGGTTGGCAATCAGCCCCAGCATTTT	CASSSRVGNQPQHF
TRBD2	TRBJ2-2	TRBV11-2	-	TGTGCCAGCAGCTTGACTAGCGGGGGGGAGCTGTTTTTT	CASSLTSGGELFF
TRBD2	TRBJ2-7	TRBV7-6	-	TGTGCCAGCAGCCGCATAGCGGGGGGGCCGTACGAGCAGTACTTC	CASSRIAGGPYEQYF
TRBD2	TRBJ2-3	TRBV18	-	TGTGCCAGCTCAGCCTGGACTAGCGGGGGGGCCAGCACAGATACGCAGTATTTT	CASSAWTSGGASTDTQYF
-	TRBJ1-6	TRBV28	-	TGTGCCAGCAGTTTATCAAGCCTGCGACAGCGAAATTCACCCCTCCACTTT	CASSLSSLRQRNSPLHF
TRBD2	TRBJ2-7	TRBV3-1/TRBV3-2	-	TGTGCCAGCAGCCAAGATATCAGCGGGGGTCACGAGCAGTACTTC	CASSQDISGGHEQYF
TRBD1	TRBJ1-2	TRBV7-2	-	TGTGCCAGCAGCTTAGCCCTACAGGGGTCAAATGGCTACACCTTC	CASSLALQGSNGYTF
-	TRBJ1-4	TRBV18	-	TGTGCCAGCTCACCAGGGACTACTAATGAAAAACTGTTTTTT	CASSPGTTNEKLFF
-	TRBJ1-5	TRBV7-9	-	TGTGCCAGCAGCTTAGATCCAGGGGGCAATCAGCCCCAGCATTTT	CASSLDPGGNQPQHF
-	TRBJ2-2	TRBV28	-	TGTGCCAGCAGCCAGGGATCCACCGGGGAGCTGTTTTTT	CASSQGSTGELFF
TRBD1	TRBJ2-1	TRBV13	-	TGTGCCAGCAGCCCCGGGACAGGGGGCGTTCGGAATTACAATGAGCAGTTCTTC	CASSPGTGGVRNYNEQFF
TRBD1	TRBJ1-2	TRBV3-1/TRBV3-2	-	TGTGCCAGCAGCCAGGCTTGGACAGGGGGCAATAGAGTGTATGGCTACACCTTC	CASSQAWTGGNRVYGYTF
-	TRBJ1-2	TRBV15	-	TGTGCCACCAGCAGACGACAGGCTACCTATGGCTACACCTTC	CATSRRQATYGYTF
-	TRBJ2-5	TRBV19	-	TGTGCCAGTAGTATCGACAAAAAAGAGACCCAGTACTTC	CASSIDKKETQYF
-	TRBJ2-7	TRBV3-1/TRBV3-2	-	TGTGCCAGCAGCCAGACGGGGTACGAGCAGTACTTC	CASSQTGYEQYF
-	TRBJ2-7	TRBV5-6	-	TGTGCCAGCAGCTTCGACAGCTCCTACGAGCAGTACTTC	CASSFDSSYEQYF
-	TRBJ1-4	TRBV9	-	TGTGCCAGCAGCGGAGGACAGCCAACTAATGAAAAACTGTTTTTT	CASSGGQPTNEKLFF
TRBD1	TRBJ2-3	TRBV14	-	TGTGCCAGCAGCCGAGGGACAGCACGCACAGATACGCAGTATTTT	CASSRGTARTDTQYF
TRBD1	TRBJ2-3	TRBV5-1	-	TGCGCCAGCAGCCCAACGGGGGGACAGGGAAGGGGTACGCAGTATTTT	CASSPTGGQGRGTQYF
TRBD1	TRBJ1-6	TRBV11-1	-	TGTGCCAGCAGCTTAGCGTCGGGACAGGGTACTTCACCCCTCCACTTT	CASSLASGQGTSPLHF
-	TRBJ1-5	TRBV10-2	-	TGCGCCAGCACCGAGGGCGGGTACAATCAGCCCCAGCATTTT	CASTEGGYNQPQHF
-	TRBJ2-7	TRBV5-1	-	TGCGCCAGCAGGCAGGGAACCTACGAGCAGTACTTC	CASRQGTYEQYF
TRBD1	TRBJ2-2	TRBV7-2	-	TGTGCCAGCAGCAAGGACAGGGGGAACACCGGGGAGCTGTTTTTT	CASSKDRGNTGELFF
-	TRBJ2-5	TRBV3-1/TRBV3-2	-	TGTGCCAGCTCAACCCGGGACACCCAAGAGACCCAGTACTTC	CASSTRDTQETQYF
TRBD2	TRBJ2-7	TRBV9	few	TGTGCCAGCAGCGTAAGTGCGGGGGATCCCTACGAGCAGTACTTC	CASSVSAGDPYEQYF
TRBD2	TRBJ2-7	TRBV29-1	-	TGCAGCGTCGGGGGGTCATCCTACGAGCAGTACTTC	CSVGGSSYEQYF
-	TRBJ1-4	TRBV7-2	-	TGTGCCAGCAGCTCCTCAGCAACTAATGAAAAACTGTTTTTT	CASSSSATNEKLFF
TRBD1	TRBJ1-2	TRBV27	-	TGTGCCAGCAGATCCAGGACTGACACCAGGGGGCGAGGTGGCTACACCTTC	CASRSRTDTRGRGGYTF
TRBD1	TRBJ2-5	TRBV7-2	few	TGTGCCAGCAGCTTAGTCCACCGGGACAGTTCGGGAGAGACCCAGTACTTC	CASSLVHRDSSGETQYF
TRBD1	TRBJ2-6	TRBV6-2/TRBV6-3	-	TGTGCCAGCAGTTACTCGAGGTATCCGGGACAGGGTTTCTCTGGGGCCAACGTCCTGACTTTC	CASSYSRYPGQGFSGANVLTF
-	TRBJ2-5	TRBV18	few	TGTGCCAGCTCACCGCAGGGATTCACCCAAGAGACCCAGTACTTC	CASSPQGFTQETQYF
-	TRBJ2-1	TRBV12-5	-	TGTGCTAGTGACTCGAGCGGGCCCTACAATGAGCAGTTCTTC	CASDSSGPYNEQFF
TRBD2	TRBJ2-3	TRBV19	-	TGTGCCAGTAGTTTAGCGGGGGGAAGCACAGATACGCAGTATTTT	CASSLAGGSTDTQYF
TRBD1	TRBJ2-2	TRBV11-3	few	TGTGCCAGCAGTAAGGGACAGGGGTACACCGGGGAGCTGTTTTTT	CASSKGQGYTGELFF
TRBD2	TRBJ2-5	TRBV27	-	TGTGCCAGCAGGGCGATAGCGGGGGGGACGGGAGAGACCCAGTACTTC	CASRAIAGGTGETQYF
-	TRBJ2-7	TRBV19	-	TGTGCCAGTAGTCCCAACCGACAGTCGGGGCAGTACTTC	CASSPNRQSGQYF
TRBD1	TRBJ2-2	TRBV10-3	-	TGTGCCACCGAGACAGGGCTGTTGGGTACCGGGGAGCTGTTTTTT	CATETGLLGTGELFF